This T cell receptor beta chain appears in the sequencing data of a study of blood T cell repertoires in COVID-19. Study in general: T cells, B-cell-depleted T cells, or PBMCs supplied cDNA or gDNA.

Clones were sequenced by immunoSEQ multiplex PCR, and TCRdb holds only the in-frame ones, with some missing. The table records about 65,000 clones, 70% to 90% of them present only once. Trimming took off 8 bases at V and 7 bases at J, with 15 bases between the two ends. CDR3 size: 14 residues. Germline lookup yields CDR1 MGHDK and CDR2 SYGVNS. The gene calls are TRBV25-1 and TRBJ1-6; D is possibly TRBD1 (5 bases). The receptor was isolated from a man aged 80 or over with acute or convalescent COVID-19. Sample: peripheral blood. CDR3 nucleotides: TGTGCCAGCGGGGAGGTGACAGAAAATTCACCCCTCCACTTT. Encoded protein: CASGEVTENSPLHF.